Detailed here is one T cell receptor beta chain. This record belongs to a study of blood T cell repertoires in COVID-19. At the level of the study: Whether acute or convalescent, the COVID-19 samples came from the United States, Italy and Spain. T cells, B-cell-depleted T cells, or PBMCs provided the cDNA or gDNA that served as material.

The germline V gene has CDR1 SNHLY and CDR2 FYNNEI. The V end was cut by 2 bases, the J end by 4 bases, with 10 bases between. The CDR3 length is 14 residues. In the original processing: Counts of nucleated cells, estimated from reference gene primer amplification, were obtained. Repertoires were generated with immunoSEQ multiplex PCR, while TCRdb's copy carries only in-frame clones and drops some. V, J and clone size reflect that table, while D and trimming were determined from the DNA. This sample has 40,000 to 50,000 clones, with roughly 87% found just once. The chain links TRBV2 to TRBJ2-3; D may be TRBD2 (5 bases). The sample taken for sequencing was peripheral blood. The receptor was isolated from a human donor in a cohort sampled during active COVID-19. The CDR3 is CASSEYLGADTQYF. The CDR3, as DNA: TGTGCCAGCAGTGAATATCTCGGGGCAGATACGCAGTATTTT.